The 13 T cell receptor beta chains below come from one sample, sequenced in a study of blood T cell repertoires in COVID-19. Some clones are missing from TCRdb's copy, which holds only in-frame ones; the method was immunoSEQ multiplex PCR. The table shows about 220,000 clones, with more than 75% occurring only once. The sequenced material came from peripheral blood. All receptors derive from a woman in her 70s with COVID-19, enrolled during active disease.

CDR3 coding DNA: TGCGCCAGCAGCAGCGGGACTAGCGGGACAGATTGGAGCACAGATACGCAGTATTTT. Translating it yields CASSSGTSGTDWSTDTQYF. The chain employs TRBV5-1 and TRBJ2-3; 13 bases match TRBD2. J was trimmed by 0 bases and V by 4 bases; bases with no gene match: 11. Germline CDR1 reads SGHRS; CDR2 reads YFSETQ. The CDR3 is 19 residues long.

The chain joins TRBV28 to TRBJ2-2; D remains unclear. Germline CDR1 is MDHEN and CDR2 is SYDVKM. Deletions cut 2 bases from V and 4 bases from J, with 11 bases between. The CDR3 extends over 15 amino acids. The CDR3 coding sequence is TGTGCCAGCAGTTTAGGGCAGAGACGCACCGGGGAGCTGTTTTTT. Its translation is CASSLGQRRTGELFF.

This chain uses TRBV7-9 with TRBJ2-7; a possible D gene is TRBD1 (5 bases). The germline CDR1 and CDR2 sequences are SEHNR and FQNEAQ (reference sequence). The V end was cut by 5 bases, the J end by 0 bases, with 11 bases between. The CDR3 loop spans 14 amino acids. CDR3 DNA: TGTGCCAGCAGCGGGCGACAGAGCTCCTACGAGCAGTACTTC. Residues: CASSGRQSSYEQYF. Supplemented by reference TRBV7-9 and TRBJ2-7, the full variable domain reads DTGVSQNPRHKITKRGQNVTFRCDPISEHNRLYWYRQTLGQGPEFLTYFQNEAQLEKSRLLSDRFSAERPKGSFSTLEIQRTEQGDSAMYLCASSGRQSSYEQYFGPGTRLTVT.

The chain uses TRBV30 and TRBJ2-5; D gene ambiguous. Germline CDR1 GTSNPN, CDR2 SVGIG (reference sequence). Trimming pared 6 bases from V and 5 bases from J, leaving 10 bases between. This CDR3 region has 11 residues. The CDR3 region has the DNA TGTGCCTGCAGAAAGAGGGAGACCCAGTACTTC. Residues: CACRKRETQYF. The variable domain in full, with the rest retrieved from reference TRBV30 and TRBJ2-5, is SQTIHQWPATLVQPVGSPLSLECTVEGTSNPNLYWYRQAAGRGLQLLFYSVGIGQISSEVPQNLSASRPQDRQFILSSKKLLLSDSGFYLCACRKRETQYFGPGTRLLVL.

V and J are TRBV5-8 and TRBJ2-1, with D possibly matching TRBD1 (7 bases). There are 19 residues in the CDR3. The germline V gene encodes CDR1 SGHTS and CDR2 YDEGEE. Trimming took off 4 bases at V and 6 bases at J, with 29 bases between the two ends. The CDR3 loop reads CASSTAGQWTGTPANEQFF. The CDR3 DNA reads as TGTGCCAGCAGCACCGCGGGACAGTGGACCGGGACTCCGGCCAATGAGCAGTTCTTC.

V and J are TRBV6-5 and TRBJ2-7; 10 bases align to TRBD2. This CDR3 has 13 amino acids. The germline gives CDR1 MNHEY, CDR2 SVGAGI. V lost 6 bases to trimming and J lost 7 bases; unmatched junction nucleotides: 6. The CDR3 nucleotides read TGTGCCAGCAGGCCTAGCGGGAGAGGAGAGCAGTACTTC. This translates into CASRPSGRGEQYF.

V usage is TRBV7-9 and J usage is TRBJ2-2; D possibly corresponds to TRBD1 (6 bases). Germline V gives CDR1 SEHNR, CDR2 FQNEAQ (reference sequence). V lost 5 bases to trimming and J lost 6 bases, with 22 bases between them. This CDR3 has 17 residues. The CDR3 coding sequence is TGTGCCAGCAGCCTCCTACTTACAGGGCTTCCCGCCGGGGAGCTGTTTTTT. Its protein is CASSLLLTGLPAGELFF.

This chain joins TRBV18 and TRBJ1-1; no firm D call. The V end lost 2 bases, the J end lost 3 bases, and 7 bases lay between the germline ends. Germline CDR1 KGHSH, CDR2 LQKENI. The CDR3 has 13 amino acids. CDR3: CASSPEGYTEAFF. CDR3 in DNA: TGTGCCAGCTCACCAGAGGGTTACACTGAAGCTTTCTTT.

The chain links TRBV7-2 to TRBJ1-1; D is undetermined. This CDR3 comprises 15 residues. Germline lookup yields CDR1 SGHTA and CDR2 FQGNSA. The V gene lost 0 bases and the J gene lost 0 bases, with 8 bases spanning the gap. This chain's CDR3 is CASSLAAAVNTEAFF. DNA of the CDR3: TGTGCCAGCAGCTTAGCGGCGGCGGTGAACACTGAAGCTTTCTTT.

The chain links TRBV7-3 to TRBJ2-3, with unresolved D. With 5 bases removed from V and 3 bases from J, the gap between germline ends came to 9 bases. Germline values: CDR1 SGHTA, CDR2 FQGTGA. This CDR3 region has 13 residues. CDR3 nucleotide sequence: TGTGCCAGCAGCCGGTCACCAACAGATACGCAGTATTTT. Residues: CASSRSPTDTQYF.

The V call is TRBV6-5, the J call TRBJ2-1, with 7 bases matching TRBD2. CDR1 is MNHEY and CDR2 is SVGAGI in the germline V gene. This CDR3 comprises 15 residues. V lost 6 bases and J lost 2; bases outside the gene matches: 7. CDR3: CASRHREEPYNEQFF. In DNA form, the CDR3 reads TGTGCCAGCAGGCACCGGGAGGAACCCTACAATGAGCAGTTCTTC.

This chain links TRBV28 with TRBJ1-2; 7 bases map to TRBD1. The germline CDR1 and CDR2 sequences are MDHEN and SYDVKM. The CDR3 contains 13 residues. V lost 3 bases, J lost 6 bases, and 4 bases stayed unmatched. The CDR3 coding sequence is TGTGCCAGCAGTTTGCGAGGGGGCGATGGCTACACCTTC. As protein: CASSLRGGDGYTF.

This clone occurred a few times. The V gene is TRBV5-1, the J gene TRBJ2-1; possible D gene TRBD2, 5 bases. The ends were cut back, 0 bases at V and 7 bases at J, with 8 bases in the middle. Germline V gene lookup returns CDR1 SGHRS and CDR2 YFSETQ. The CDR3 is 13 amino acids. CDR3 DNA sequence: TGCGCCAGCAGCTTGGGGGGAGAGAATGAGCAGTTCTTC. This sequence encodes CASSLGGENEQFF. Variable domain in full (rest from reference TRBV5-1 and TRBJ2-1): KAGVTQTPRYLIKTRGQQVTLSCSPISGHRSVSWYQQTPGQGLQFLFEYFSETQRNKGNFPGRFSGRQFSNSRSEMNVSTLELGDSALYLCASSLGGENEQFFGPGTRLTVL.